Here is one T cell receptor (beta chain) with its context. The data are from a study of patients and donors after allogeneic stem cell transplantation. In germline, CDR1 is SQVTM, CDR2 ANQGSEA. Trimming stripped 2 bases from V and 3 bases from J, with 10 bases between. The CDR3 is made up of 13 amino acids. TCRdb reprocessed the RT-PCR reads with MiXCR, giving one entry per CDR3 protein. The sample lists some 200,000 distinct CDR3 sequences; roughly two fifths were seen once. Material: blood, either unsorted or a sorted T cell fraction (not recorded which). This TCR came from a human donor who was either an allogeneic HSCT recipient or a stem cell or donor lymphocyte infusion donor (not recorded which). It is not recorded whose cells these are; they may come from a transplant donor. The chain joins TRBV29-1 to TRBJ1-1; D is perhaps TRBD1 (6 bases). The CDR3 region has the DNA TGCAGCGTTGAAACAGGGCAGGACACTGAAGCTTTCTTT. Translation gives CSVETGQDTEAFF. The entire variable domain, with the rest obtained from reference TRBV29-1 and TRBJ1-1, is as follows: SAVISQKPSRDICQRGTSLTIQCQVDSQVTMMFWYRQQPGQSLTLIATANQGSEATYESGFVIDKFPISRPNLTFSTLTVSNMSPEDSSIYLCSVETGQDTEAFFGQGTRLTVV.